In this sample, the clone carrying this T cell receptor (beta chain) turned up many times. With iRepertoire HTBI primers and Arm-PCR of CDR3 regions, TCR beta libraries were built. TCRdb re-derived calls from the multiplex PCR reads in MiXCR, one entry per CDR3 protein. The repertoire holds around 450,000 distinct CDR3 sequences, with about 16% as singletons. V was pared by 5 bases and J by 1 base, with 8 bases of the junction left unmatched. There are 16 residues in the CDR3. Germline V gene data show CDR1 as MNHEY and CDR2 as SMNVEV (reference sequence). These data originate in a study of regulatory T cells in long-lasting Graves disease. Time point in this sample: newly diagnosed GD, antithyroid drugs for less than 3 months. From RNA extracted from PBMCs, the TCR library was made. The same sample was also used in a study of T cells in Graves' hyperthyroidism and ophthalmopathy.

The V call is TRBV27, the J call TRBJ2-3; 8 bases match TRBD2. The clonotype originates from a man aged 35-49 years with Graves disease. This material consisted of peripheral blood mononuclear cells (PBMCs), taken at new diagnosis, from a patient treated with antithyroid drugs. The CDR3 loop reads CASSRSGRVGTDTQYF. In DNA form, the CDR3 reads TGTGCCAGCAGTCGGAGCGGGAGAGTAGGCACAGATACGCAGTATTTT.